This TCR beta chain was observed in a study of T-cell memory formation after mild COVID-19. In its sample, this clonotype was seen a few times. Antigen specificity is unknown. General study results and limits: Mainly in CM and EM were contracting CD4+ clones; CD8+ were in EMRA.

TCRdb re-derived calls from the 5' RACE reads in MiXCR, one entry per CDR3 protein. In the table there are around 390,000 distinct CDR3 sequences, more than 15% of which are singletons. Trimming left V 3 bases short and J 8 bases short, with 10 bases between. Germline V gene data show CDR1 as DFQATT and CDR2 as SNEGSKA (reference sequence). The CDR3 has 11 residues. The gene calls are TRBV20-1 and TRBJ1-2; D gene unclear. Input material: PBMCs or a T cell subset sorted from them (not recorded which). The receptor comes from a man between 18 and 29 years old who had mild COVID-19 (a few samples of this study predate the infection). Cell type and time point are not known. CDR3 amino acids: CSASDYVGYTF. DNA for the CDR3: TGCAGTGCTAGTGACTATGTAGGCTACACCTTC.